A selection of T cell receptor beta chains follows, all from one sample in a study of T cell changes during pregnancy in multiple sclerosis. Here immunoSEQ multiplex PCR was the method, and the copy in TCRdb shows in-frame clones only, minus some. The table includes over 30,000 clones, about nine tenths detected once. The sequencing here drew on CD4+ T cells from peripheral blood mononuclear cells, taken before pregnancy. These receptors were taken from a female donor with multiple sclerosis, enrolled in a pregnancy study. Each CDR3 is given without its conserved first and last residue.

>TRBV4-2
ASSPLVLGPEQF
>TRBV7-8
ASRPVDSSSYNEQF
>TRBV2
ASSERSAGSGSLSGANVLT
>TRBV12-5
ASGLVLASSGNTIY
>TRBV7-9
ASSPSGSAETQY
>TRBV5-6
ASSQWGLAGVYEQF
>TRBV30
AWRLAGARTGELF
>TRBV4-2
ASSQDLPGTSGSFYEQY
>TRBV19
ASRVTGVHQPQH
>TRBV9
ASSVVVAGGEQF
>TRBV7-2
ASSPLLETQY
>TRBV5-1
ASSSLGARSTEAF
>TRBV19
ASWTRDNEQF
>TRBV28
ASSSPPGGQETQY
>TRBV28
ASSAPPGMGGYT
>TRBV5-1
ASSQLGGSYNEQF
>TRBV9
ASSVVGEGREQF
>TRBV11-1
ASSGGITSGNRYNEQF
>TRBV18
ASSQQGLDTGELF
>TRBV6-5
ASSYSRDRIQAF
>TRBV4-1
ASSQTPGTGGPQPQH
>TRBV30
AWSPSSYNEQF
>TRBV18
ASSPPTGASYEQY
>TRBV5-1
ASSLYSGAYEQY
>TRBV7-2
ASSSRTAYEQY
>TRBV11-2
ASSLGTGPTEAF
>TRBV28
ASAKHGTGGLAGANVLT
>TRBV6-5
ASSRLAEETQY
>TRBV5-1
ASSLDGTGGAETQY
>TRBV7-9
ASSLEVGHKGKQY
>TRBV6-4
ASSDSSSGANVLT
>TRBV4-3
ASSQDPAGGTDTQY
>TRBV30
AWNTGTGPYEQY
>TRBV9
ASSPRGLADYNEQF
>TRBV10-3
AITTDGSTDTQY
>TRBV15
ATRDRVGNQPQH
>TRBV6-5
ASSSGTGRTEAF
>TRBV27
ASSLGTSFYEQY
>TRBV6-1
AIRGTGEQF
>TRBV11-2
ASSRDRGGEQY
>TRBV12-5
ASGLVYGDLLRDRGNSGANVLT
>TRBV29-1
SVEDPRLAGVRDTQY
>TRBV2
ASSRDRVNEQF
>TRBV5-1
ASSLGGLIYEQY
>TRBV14
ASSQVAGGTYEQY
>TRBV6-5
ASGQAGRAF
>TRBV7-9
ASSFDRQGTEAF
>TRBV27
ASKYGSGEQF
>TRBV30
AWSVLERSSRY
>TRBV6-5
ASSYVRGGGQKQY
>TRBV6-5
ASRGASRPNEQY
>TRBV6-5
ASSTGTAPSGDQY
>TRBV7-9
ASSLGTLEAF
>TRBV5-6
ASTPTGTTGTRSYNEQF
>TRBV30
AWGRDRGIEKLF
>TRBV6-6
ASSYGLGSQQY
>TRBV11-1
ASSPQQGVENGYT
>TRBV7-6
ASSLGPSGRTNMYEQY
>TRBV19
ATHPEGQAGNTIY